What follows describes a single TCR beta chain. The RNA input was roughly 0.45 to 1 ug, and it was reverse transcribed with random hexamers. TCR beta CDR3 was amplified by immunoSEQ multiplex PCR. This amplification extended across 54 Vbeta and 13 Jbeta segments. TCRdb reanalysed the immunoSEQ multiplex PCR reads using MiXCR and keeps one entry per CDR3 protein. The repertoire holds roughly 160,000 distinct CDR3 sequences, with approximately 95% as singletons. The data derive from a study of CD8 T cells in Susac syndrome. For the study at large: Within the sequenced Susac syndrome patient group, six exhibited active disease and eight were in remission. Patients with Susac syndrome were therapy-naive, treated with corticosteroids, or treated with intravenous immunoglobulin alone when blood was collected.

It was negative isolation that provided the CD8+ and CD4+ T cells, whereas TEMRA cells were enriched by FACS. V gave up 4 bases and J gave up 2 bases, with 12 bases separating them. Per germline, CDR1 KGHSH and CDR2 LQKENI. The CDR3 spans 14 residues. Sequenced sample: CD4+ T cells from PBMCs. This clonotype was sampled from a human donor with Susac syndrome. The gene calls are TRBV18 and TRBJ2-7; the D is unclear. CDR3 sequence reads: CASSLTANTYEQYV. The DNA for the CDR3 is TGTGCCAGCTCACTAACGGCGAACACCTACGAGCAGTACGTC.